The clone carrying this T cell receptor (beta chain) has a single count. The CDR3 is made up of 13 amino acids. Germline V gene lookup returns CDR1 MNHEY and CDR2 SMNVEV (reference sequence). Losses at the gene ends were 6 bases for V and 6 bases for J; bases not matched to a gene: 6. These data are taken from a study of glioma-infiltrating T cells after dendritic cell vaccination. The overall study: Patients received three intradermal dendritic cell vaccine injections at biweekly intervals.

Only in-frame clones appear in the TCRdb table, and some are missing; sequencing was by immunoSEQ multiplex PCR. This sample has fewer than 40,000 clones, with over 90% found just once. Specimen: blood, collected before dendritic cell vaccination. The rearrangement joins TRBV27 to TRBJ1-2; 8 bases fit TRBD1. This clonotype originated in a human donor with glioblastoma. CDR3 amino acids: CASRRTGNDGYTF. The CDR3 DNA is TGTGCCAGCAGGCGGACAGGGAATGATGGCTACACCTTC.